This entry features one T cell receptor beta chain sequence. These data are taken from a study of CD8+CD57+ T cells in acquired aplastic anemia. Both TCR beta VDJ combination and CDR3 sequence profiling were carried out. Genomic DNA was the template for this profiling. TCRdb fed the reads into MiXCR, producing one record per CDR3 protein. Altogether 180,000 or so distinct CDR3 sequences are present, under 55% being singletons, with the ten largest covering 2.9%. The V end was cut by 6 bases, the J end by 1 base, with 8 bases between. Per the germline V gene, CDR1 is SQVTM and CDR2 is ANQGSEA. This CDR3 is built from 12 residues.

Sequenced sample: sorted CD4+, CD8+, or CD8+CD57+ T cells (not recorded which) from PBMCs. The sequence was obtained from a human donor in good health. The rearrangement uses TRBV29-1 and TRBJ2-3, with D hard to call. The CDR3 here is CSVIRGTDTQYF. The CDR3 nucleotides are TGCAGCGTAATCCGGGGCACAGATACGCAGTATTTT.